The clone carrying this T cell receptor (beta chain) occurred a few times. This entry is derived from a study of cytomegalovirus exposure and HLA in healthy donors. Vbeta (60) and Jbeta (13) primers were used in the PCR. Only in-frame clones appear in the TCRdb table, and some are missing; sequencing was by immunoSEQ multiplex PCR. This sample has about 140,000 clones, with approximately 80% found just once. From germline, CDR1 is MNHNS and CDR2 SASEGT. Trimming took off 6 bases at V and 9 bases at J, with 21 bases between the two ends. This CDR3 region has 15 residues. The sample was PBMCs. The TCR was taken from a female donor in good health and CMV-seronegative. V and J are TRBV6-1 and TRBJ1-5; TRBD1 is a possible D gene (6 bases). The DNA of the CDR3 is TGTGCCAGCAGCCCGGGGACAATAGAACGGATGCCCCAGCATTTT. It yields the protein CASSPGTIERMPQHF.